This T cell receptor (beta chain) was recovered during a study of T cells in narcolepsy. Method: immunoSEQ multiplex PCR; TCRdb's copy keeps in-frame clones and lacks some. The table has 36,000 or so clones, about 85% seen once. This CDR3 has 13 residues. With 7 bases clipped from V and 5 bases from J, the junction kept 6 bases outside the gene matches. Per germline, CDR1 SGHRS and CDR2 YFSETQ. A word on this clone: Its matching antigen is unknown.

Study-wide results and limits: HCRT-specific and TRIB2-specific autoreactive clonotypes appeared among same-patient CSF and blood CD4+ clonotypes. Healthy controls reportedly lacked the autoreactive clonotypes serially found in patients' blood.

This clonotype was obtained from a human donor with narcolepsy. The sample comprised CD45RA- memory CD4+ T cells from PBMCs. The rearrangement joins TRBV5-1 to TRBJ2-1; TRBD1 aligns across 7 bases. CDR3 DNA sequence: TGCGCCAGCCAACAGGGGATTGACAATGAGCAGTTCTTC. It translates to CASQQGIDNEQFF.